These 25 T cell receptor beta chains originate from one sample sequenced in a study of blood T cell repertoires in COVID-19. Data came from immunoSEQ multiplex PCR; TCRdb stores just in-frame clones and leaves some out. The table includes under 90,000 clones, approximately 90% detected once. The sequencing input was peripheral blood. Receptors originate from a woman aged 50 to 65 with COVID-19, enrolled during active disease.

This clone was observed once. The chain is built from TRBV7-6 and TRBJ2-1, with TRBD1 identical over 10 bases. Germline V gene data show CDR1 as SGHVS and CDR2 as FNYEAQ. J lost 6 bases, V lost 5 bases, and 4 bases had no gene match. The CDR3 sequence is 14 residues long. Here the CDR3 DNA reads TGTGCCAGCAGCCTAGGACAGGGGGGCAATGAGCAGTTCTTC. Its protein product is CASSLGQGGNEQFF.

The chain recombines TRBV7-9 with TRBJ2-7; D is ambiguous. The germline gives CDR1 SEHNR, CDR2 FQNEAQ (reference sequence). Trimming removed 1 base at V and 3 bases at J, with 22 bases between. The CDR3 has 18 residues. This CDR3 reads CASSLVFGGESGVYEQYF. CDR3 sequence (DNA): TGTGCCAGCAGCTTAGTATTCGGTGGCGAATCAGGTGTCTACGAGCAGTACTTC.

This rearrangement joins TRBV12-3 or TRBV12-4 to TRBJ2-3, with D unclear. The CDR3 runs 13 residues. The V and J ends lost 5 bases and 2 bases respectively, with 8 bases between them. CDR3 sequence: CASSPPYTDTQYF. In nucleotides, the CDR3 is TGTGCCAGCAGTCCTCCTTACACAGATACGCAGTATTTT.

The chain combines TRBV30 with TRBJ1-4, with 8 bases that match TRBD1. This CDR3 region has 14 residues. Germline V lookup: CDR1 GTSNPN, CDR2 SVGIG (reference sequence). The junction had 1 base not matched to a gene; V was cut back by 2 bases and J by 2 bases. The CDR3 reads CAWSRTGTNEKLFF. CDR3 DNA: TGTGCCTGGAGTAGGACAGGGACTAATGAAAAACTGTTTTTT. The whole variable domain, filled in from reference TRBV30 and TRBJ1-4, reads SQTIHQWPATLVQPVGSPLSLECTVEGTSNPNLYWYRQAAGRGLQLLFYSVGIGQISSEVPQNLSASRPQDRQFILSSKKLLLSDSGFYLCAWSRTGTNEKLFFGSGTQLSVL.

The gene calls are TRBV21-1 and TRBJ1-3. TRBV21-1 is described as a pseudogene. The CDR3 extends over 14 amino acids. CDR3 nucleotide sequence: TGTGCCAGCAGCAACGGGGTCCTTGGAAACACCATATATTTT. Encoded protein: CASSNGVLGNTIYF.

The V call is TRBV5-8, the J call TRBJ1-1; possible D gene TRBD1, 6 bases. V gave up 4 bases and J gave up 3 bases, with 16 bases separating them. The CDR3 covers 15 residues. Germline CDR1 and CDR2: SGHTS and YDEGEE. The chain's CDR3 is CASSPRGARYTEAFF. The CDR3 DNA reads TGTGCCAGCAGCCCCCGGGGGGCGCGTTACACTGAAGCTTTCTTT.

CDR3: CASSLDRGSTGELFF. CDR3 in DNA: TGTGCCAGCAGCTTAGATCGCGGATCCACCGGGGAGCTGTTTTTT. The J gene is TRBJ2-2, the V gene TRBV11-2; D not resolved. CDR3 length: 15 amino acids. V was cut by 0 bases and J by 4 bases, with 9 bases left in between. CDR1 SGHAT and CDR2 FQNNGV come from the germline V gene. The variable domain in full, completed from reference TRBV11-2 and TRBJ2-2, reads EAGVAQSPRYKIIEKRQSVAFWCNPISGHATLYWYQQILGQGPKLLIQFQNNGVVDDSQLPKDRFSAERLKGVDSTLKIQPAKLEDSAVYLCASSLDRGSTGELFFGEGSRLTVL.

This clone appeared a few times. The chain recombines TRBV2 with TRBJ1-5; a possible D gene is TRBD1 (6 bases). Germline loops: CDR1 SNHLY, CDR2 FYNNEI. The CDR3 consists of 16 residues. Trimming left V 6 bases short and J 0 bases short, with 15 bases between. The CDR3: CASSVTQGYSNQPQHF. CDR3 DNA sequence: TGTGCCAGCAGCGTCACACAGGGCTATAGCAATCAGCCCCAGCATTTT. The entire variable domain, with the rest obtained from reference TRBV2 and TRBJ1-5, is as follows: EPEVTQTPSHQVTQMGQEVILRCVPISNHLYFYWYRQILGQKVEFLVSFYNNEISEKSEIFDDQFSVERPDGSNFTLKIRSTKLEDSAMYFCASSVTQGYSNQPQHFGDGTRLSIL.

The CDR3 is CSVVKREAHEQYF. CDR3 DNA sequence: TGCAGCGTTGTGAAGCGGGAGGCCCACGAGCAGTACTTC. The V gene is TRBV29-1, the J gene TRBJ2-7; TRBD2 agrees at 9 bases. V gave up 4 bases and J gave up 5 bases; unmatched junction bases: 6. The CDR3 totals 13 residues. Per the germline V gene, CDR1 is SQVTM and CDR2 is ANQGSEA.

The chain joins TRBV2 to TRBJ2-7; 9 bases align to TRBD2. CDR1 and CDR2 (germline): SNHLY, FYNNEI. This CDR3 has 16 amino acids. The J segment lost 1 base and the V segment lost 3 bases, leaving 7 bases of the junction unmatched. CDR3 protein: CASSEKLAGRSYEQYF. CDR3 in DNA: TGTGCCAGCAGTGAGAAGCTAGCGGGAAGGTCCTACGAGCAGTACTTC.

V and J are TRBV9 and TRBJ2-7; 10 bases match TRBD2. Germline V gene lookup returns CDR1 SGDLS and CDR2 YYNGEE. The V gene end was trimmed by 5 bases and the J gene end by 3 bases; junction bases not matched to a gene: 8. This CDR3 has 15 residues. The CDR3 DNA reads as TGTGCCAGCAGTCGAACTAGCGGGACCCACTACGAGCAGTACTTC. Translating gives CASSRTSGTHYEQYF.

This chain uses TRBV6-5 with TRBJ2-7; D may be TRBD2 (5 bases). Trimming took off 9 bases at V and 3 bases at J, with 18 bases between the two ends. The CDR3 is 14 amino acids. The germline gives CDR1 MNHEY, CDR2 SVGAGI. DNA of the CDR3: TGTGCCAGTAAAGGGCGCGGGCTAGTCTACGAGCAGTACTTC. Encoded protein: CASKGRGLVYEQYF.

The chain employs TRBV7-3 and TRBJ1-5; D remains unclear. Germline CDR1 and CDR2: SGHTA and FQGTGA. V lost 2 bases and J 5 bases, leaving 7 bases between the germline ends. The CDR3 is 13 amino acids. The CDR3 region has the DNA TGTGCCAGCAGCTTAGGAGTGGATCAGCCCCAGCATTTT. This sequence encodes CASSLGVDQPQHF.

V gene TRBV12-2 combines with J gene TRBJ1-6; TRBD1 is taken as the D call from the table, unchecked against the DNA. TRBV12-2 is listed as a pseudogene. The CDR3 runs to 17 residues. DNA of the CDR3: TGTGCAAGTCGCCCTTTACAGGGGTTCTCCTATAATTCACCCCTCCACTTT. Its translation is CASRPLQGFSYNSPLHF.

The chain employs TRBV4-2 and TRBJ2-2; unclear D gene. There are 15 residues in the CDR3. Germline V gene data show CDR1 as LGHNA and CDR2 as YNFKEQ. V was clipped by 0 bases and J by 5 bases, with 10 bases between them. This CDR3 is CASSQDRGETGELFF. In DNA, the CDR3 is TGTGCCAGCAGCCAAGATCGTGGAGAAACCGGGGAGCTGTTTTTT.

CDR3 region: CASRPTSGRAHNEQFF. The CDR3 nucleotides are TGTGCCAGCAGGCCGACTAGCGGGAGGGCCCACAATGAGCAGTTCTTC. The J gene is TRBJ2-1, the V gene TRBV7-6; 14 nucleotides agree with TRBD2. The CDR3 runs to 16 residues. The J segment lost 5 bases and the V segment lost 6 bases, leaving 6 bases of the junction unmatched. CDR1 and CDR2 (germline): SGHVS, FNYEAQ.

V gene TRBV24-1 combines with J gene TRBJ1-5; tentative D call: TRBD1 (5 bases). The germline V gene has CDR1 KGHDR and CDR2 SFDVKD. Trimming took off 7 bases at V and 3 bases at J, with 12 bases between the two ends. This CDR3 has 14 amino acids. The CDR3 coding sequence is TGTGCCACCAGGCCTGGAGGGGACAATCAGCCCCAGCATTTT. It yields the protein CATRPGGDNQPQHF.

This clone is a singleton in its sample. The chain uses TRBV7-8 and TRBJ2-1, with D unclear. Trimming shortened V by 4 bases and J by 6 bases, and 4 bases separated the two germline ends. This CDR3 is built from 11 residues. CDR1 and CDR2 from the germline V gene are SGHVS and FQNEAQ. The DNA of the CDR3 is TGTGCCAGCAGCTCCCTCAATGAGCAGTTCTTC. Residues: CASSSLNEQFF. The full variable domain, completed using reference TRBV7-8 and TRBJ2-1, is GAGVSQSPRYKVAKRGQDVALRCDPISGHVSLFWYQQALGQGPEFLTYFQNEAQLDKSGLPSDRFFAERPEGSVSTLKIQRTQQEDSAVYLCASSSLNEQFFGPGTRLTVL.

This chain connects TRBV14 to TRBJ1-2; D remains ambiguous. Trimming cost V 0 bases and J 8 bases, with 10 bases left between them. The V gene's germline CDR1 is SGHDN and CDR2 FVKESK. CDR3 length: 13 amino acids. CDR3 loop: CASSQDLGGGYTF. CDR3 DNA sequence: TGTGCCAGCAGCCAAGATTTGGGAGGAGGCTACACCTTC.

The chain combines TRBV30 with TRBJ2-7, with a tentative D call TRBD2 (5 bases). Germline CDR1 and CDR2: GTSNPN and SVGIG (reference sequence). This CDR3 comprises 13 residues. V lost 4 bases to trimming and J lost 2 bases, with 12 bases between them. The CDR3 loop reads CAWTGESAYEQYF. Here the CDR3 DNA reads TGTGCCTGGACTGGGGAGTCCGCCTACGAGCAGTACTTC.

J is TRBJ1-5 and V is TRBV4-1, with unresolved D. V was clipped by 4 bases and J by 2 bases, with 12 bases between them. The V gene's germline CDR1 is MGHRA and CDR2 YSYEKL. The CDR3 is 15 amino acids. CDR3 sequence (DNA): TGCGCCAGCAGCCCGGGATTAATCGGCAATCAGCCCCAGCATTTT. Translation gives CASSPGLIGNQPQHF.

CDR3 amino acids: CSVRDRNTEAFF. The CDR3 DNA is TGCAGCGTTCGTGACAGGAACACTGAAGCTTTCTTT. The rearrangement uses TRBV29-1 and TRBJ1-1, with a tentative D call TRBD1 (5 bases). The CDR3 consists of 12 residues. Looked up from germline, CDR1 is SQVTM and CDR2 is ANQGSEA. The ends were cut back, 5 bases at V and 1 base at J, with 8 bases in the middle.

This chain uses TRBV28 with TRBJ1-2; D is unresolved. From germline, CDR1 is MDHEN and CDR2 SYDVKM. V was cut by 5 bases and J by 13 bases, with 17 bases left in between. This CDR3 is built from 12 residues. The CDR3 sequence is CASSTGVSLLTF. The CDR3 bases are TGTGCCAGCAGTACGGGAGTCTCGTTACTCACCTTC.

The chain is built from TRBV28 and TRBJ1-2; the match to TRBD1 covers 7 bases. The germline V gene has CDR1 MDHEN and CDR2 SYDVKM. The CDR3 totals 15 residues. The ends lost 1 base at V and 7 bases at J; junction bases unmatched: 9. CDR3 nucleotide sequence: TGTGCCAGCAGTTTATTAGAAGGGGGCGGACGTGGCTACACCTTC. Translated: CASSLLEGGGRGYTF.

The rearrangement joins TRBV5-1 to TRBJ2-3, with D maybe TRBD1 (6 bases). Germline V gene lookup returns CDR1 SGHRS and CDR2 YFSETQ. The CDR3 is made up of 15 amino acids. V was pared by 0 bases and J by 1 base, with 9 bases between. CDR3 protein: CASSLGTAGTDTQYF. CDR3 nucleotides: TGCGCCAGCAGCTTGGGGACAGCGGGCACAGATACGCAGTATTTT.